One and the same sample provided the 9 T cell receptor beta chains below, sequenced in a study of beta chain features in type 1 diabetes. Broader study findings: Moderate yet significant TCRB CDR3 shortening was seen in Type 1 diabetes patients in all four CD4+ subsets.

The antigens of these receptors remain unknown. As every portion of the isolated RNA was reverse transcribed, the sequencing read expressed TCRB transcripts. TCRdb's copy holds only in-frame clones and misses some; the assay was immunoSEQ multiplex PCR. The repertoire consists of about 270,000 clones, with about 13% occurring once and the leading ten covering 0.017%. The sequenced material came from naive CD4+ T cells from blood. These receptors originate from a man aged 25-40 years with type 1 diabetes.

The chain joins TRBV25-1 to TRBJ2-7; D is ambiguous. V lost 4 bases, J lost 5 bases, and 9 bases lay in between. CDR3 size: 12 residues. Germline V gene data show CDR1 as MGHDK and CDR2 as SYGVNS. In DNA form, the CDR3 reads TGTGCCAGCAGTGTCCGTTCCCACGAGCAGTACTTC. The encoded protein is CASSVRSHEQYF.

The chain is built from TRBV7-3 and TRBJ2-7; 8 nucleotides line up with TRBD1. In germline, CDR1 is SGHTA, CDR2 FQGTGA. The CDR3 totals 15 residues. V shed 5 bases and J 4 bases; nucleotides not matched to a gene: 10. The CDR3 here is CASSLYGTGSYEQYF. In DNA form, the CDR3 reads TGTGCCAGCAGCCTGTATGGGACAGGTTCTTACGAGCAGTACTTC.

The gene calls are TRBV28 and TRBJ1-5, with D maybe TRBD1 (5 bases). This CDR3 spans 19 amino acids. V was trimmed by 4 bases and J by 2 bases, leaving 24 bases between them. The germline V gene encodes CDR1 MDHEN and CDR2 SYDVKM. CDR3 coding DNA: TGTGCCAGCAGTTCGACTGGTTGGGACTCGTTTTTGGGCAATCAGCCCCAGCATTTT. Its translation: CASSSTGWDSFLGNQPQHF.

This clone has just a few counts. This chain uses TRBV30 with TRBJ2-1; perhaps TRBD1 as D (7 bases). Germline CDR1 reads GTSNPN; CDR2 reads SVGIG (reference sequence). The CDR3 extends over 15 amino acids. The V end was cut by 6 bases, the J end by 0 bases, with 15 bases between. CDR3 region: CACRLGGPSYNEQFF. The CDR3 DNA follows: TGTGCCTGCAGACTAGGGGGCCCCTCCTACAATGAGCAGTTCTTC.

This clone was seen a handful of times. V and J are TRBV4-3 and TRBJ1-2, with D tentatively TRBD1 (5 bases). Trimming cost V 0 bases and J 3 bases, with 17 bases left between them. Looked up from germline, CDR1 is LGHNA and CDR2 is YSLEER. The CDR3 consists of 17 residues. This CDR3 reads CASSQDRHRNRDYGYTF. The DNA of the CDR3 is TGCGCCAGCAGCCAAGATCGTCACAGGAACAGAGACTATGGCTACACCTTC.

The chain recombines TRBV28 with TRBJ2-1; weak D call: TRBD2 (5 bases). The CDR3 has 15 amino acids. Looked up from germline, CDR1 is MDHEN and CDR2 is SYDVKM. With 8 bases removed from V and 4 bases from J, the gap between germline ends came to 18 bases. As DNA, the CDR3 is TGTGCCAGCGGTCGTGGGAGCGGCATTTACAATGAGCAGTTCTTC. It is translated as CASGRGSGIYNEQFF.

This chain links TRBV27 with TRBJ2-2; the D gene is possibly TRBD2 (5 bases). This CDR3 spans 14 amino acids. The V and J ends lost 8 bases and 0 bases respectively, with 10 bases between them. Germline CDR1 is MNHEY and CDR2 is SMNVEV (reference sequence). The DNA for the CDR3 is TGTGCCAGCCGGGGTAGCGCGAACACCGGGGAGCTGTTTTTT. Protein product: CASRGSANTGELFF.

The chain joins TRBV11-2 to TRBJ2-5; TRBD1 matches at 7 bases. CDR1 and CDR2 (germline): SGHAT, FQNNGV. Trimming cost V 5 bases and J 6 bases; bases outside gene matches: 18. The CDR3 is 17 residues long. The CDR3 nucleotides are TGTGCCAGCAGCCATTTCAGGGGGTCAGGGTCGAAGAAGACCCAGTACTTC. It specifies CASSHFRGSGSKKTQYF.

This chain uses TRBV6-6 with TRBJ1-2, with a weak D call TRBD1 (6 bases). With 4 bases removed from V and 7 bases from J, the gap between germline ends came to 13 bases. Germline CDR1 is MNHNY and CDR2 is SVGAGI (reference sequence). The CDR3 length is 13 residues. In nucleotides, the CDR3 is TGTGCCAGCAGTTTACAGGGTTTGGCTGGCTACACCTTC. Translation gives CASSLQGLAGYTF.